The clone carrying this T cell receptor beta chain has a handful of counts. Its cognate antigen is unknown. This sample stems from a study of T cell repertoires in cytomegalovirus infection. Trimming left V 3 bases short and J 6 bases short, with 11 bases between. The germline gives CDR1 LNHDA, CDR2 SQIVND (reference sequence). The CDR3 sequence is 14 residues long. TCRdb fed the reads into MiXCR, producing one record per CDR3 protein. The sample lists tens of thousands of distinct CDR3 sequences; more than 20% were seen once. The sequenced material came from PBMCs, sequenced either directly or after in vitro stimulation (not recorded which). The source of this sequence is a human donor in good health (CMV status not recorded). Some clones in this sample may be carry-over from other donors' samples. The chain carries TRBV19 and TRBJ2-2; D is ambiguous. The CDR3 sequence is CASSMNRRAGELFF. CDR3 DNA sequence: TGTGCCAGTAGTATGAACAGAAGGGCCGGGGAGCTGTTTTTT.